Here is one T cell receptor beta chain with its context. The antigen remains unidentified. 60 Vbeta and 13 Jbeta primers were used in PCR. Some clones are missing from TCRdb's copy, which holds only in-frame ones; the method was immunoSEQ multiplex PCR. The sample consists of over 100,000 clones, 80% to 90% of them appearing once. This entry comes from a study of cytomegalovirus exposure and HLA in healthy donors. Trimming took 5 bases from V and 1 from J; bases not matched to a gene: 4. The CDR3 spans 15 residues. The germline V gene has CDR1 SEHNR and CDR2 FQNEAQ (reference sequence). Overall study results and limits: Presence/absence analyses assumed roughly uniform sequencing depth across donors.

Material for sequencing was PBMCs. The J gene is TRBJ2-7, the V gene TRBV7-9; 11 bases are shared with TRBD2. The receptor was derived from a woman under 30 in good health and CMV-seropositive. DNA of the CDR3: TGTGCCAGCAGCCCTACTAGCGGGGGATCCTACGAGCAGTACTTC. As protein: CASSPTSGGSYEQYF.